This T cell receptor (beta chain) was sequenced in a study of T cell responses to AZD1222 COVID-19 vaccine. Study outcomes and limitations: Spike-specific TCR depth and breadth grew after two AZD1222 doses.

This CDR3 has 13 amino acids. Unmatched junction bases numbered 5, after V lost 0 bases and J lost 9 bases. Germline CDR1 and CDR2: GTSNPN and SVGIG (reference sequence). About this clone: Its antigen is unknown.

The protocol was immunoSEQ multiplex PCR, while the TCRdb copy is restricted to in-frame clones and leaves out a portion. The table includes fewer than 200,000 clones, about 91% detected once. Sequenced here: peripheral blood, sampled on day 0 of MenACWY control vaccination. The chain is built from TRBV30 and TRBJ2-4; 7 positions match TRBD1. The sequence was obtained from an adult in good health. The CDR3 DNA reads TGTGCCTGGAGTGTTGGGACAGTGAGCATTCAGTACTTC. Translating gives CAWSVGTVSIQYF.